Listed below are T cell receptor beta chains from one sample, sequenced in a study of identical twins. TCRdb ran MiXCR on the 5' RACE reads and lists one entry per CDR3 protein. The data show 460,000 or so distinct CDR3 sequences, approximately 15% seen once. In addition, the sample was reused for a study of yellow fever vaccine responses in identical twins.

Sample: CD4+ T cells sorted from blood. The source of these receptors is a woman younger than 35 in good health. Each CDR3 is given with its conserved first and last residue. The D gene is left open where the match is weak. Only some rows state a clone size, as once, few, many or a class for expanded clones.

j_call v_call clone_size d_call cdr3_aa cdr3_nt
TRBJ1-4 TRBV29-1 . TRBD1 CSVVGDSNEKLFF TGCAGCGTTGTCGGGGACAGTAATGAAAAACTGTTTTTT
TRBJ2-1 TRBV27 . TRBD2 CASTHPGLAGTEQFF TGTGCCAGCACCCACCCCGGACTAGCGGGGACCGAGCAGTTCTTC
TRBJ2-5 TRBV6-1 . . CASRRWRNSEETQYF TGTGCCAGTCGCCGATGGCGGAATAGTGAAGAGACCCAGTACTTC
TRBJ2-7 TRBV15 . . CATSRDHWGSYEQYF TGTGCCACCAGCAGAGATCACTGGGGCTCCTACGAGCAGTACTTC
TRBJ2-3 TRBV7-2 . TRBD1 CASSPGGPGTDTQYF TGTGCCAGCAGCCCAGGGGGCCCGGGAACAGATACGCAGTATTTT
TRBJ2-7 TRBV3-1 . . CASSQEAEQYF TGTGCCAGCAGCCAAGAAGCCGAGCAGTACTTC
TRBJ1-5 TRBV6-2/TRBV6-3 . TRBD1 CASSLQGILRSNQPQHF TGTGCCAGCAGTTTACAGGGGATCCTGAGGAGCAATCAGCCCCAGCATTTT
TRBJ2-3 TRBV21-1 . . CASSTINPGKDTQYF TGTGCCAGCAGCACAATTAATCCCGGGAAAGATACGCAGTATTTT
TRBJ2-1 TRBV12-3/TRBV12-4 many . CASSLGLSYNEQFF TGTGCCAGCAGTTTAGGCCTCTCCTACAATGAGCAGTTCTTC
TRBJ2-7 TRBV7-2 . TRBD1 CASSYGDRPYEQYF TGTGCCAGCAGCTACGGGGACAGACCCTACGAGCAGTACTTC
TRBJ1-5 TRBV3-1 . . CASGAGSNQPQHF TGTGCCAGCGGGGCAGGGAGCAATCAGCCCCAGCATTTT
TRBJ2-1 TRBV6-5 many . CASSYISQTGGAYNEQFF TGTGCCAGCAGTTACATCTCCCAGACAGGCGGGGCCTACAATGAGCAGTTCTTC
TRBJ2-3 TRBV2 few . CASRGGAIHTQYF TGTGCCAGCAGGGGCGGAGCAATACATACGCAGTATTTT